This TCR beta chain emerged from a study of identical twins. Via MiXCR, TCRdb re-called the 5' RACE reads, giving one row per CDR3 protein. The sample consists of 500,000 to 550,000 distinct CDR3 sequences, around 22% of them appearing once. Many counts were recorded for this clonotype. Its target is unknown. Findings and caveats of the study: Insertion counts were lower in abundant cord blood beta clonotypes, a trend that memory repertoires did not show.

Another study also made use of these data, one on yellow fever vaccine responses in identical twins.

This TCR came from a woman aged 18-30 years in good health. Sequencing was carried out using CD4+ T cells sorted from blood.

The CDR3 nucleotides are TGTGCCAGCAGCCCCCAAAGCAGGGATACAGATACGCAGTATTTT. Translated: CASSPQSRDTDTQYF. The V gene is TRBV7-3, the J gene TRBJ2-3, with TRBD1 as a possible D gene (5 bases). V gave up 5 bases and J gave up 3 bases, with 15 bases separating them. The CDR3 is 15 residues long. Germline V gene sequence: CDR1 SGHTA, CDR2 FQGTGA. Together with reference TRBV7-3 and TRBJ2-3, the CDR3 gives the full variable domain: GAGVSQTPSNKVTEKGKYVELRCDPISGHTALYWYRQSLGQGPEFLIYFQGTGAADDSGLPNDRFFAVRPEGSVSTLKIQRTERGDSAVYLCASSPQSRDTDTQYFGPGTRLTVL.